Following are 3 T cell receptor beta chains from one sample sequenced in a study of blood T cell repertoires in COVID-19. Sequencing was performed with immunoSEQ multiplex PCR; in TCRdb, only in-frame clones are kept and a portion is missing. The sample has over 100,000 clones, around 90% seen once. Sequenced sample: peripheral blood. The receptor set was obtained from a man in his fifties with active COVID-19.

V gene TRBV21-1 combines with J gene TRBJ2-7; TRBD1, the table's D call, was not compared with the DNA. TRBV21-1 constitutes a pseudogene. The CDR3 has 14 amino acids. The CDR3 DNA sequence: TGTGCCAGCAGCCAGCCGGGACAGGGACCCGAGCAGTACTTC. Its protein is CASSQPGQGPEQYF.

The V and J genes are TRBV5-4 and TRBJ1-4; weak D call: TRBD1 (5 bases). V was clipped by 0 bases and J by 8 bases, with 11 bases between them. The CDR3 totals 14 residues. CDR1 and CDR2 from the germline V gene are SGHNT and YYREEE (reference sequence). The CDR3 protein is CASSLAGGEEKLFF. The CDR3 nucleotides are TGTGCCAGCAGCTTGGCCGGGGGAGAAGAAAAACTGTTTTTT.

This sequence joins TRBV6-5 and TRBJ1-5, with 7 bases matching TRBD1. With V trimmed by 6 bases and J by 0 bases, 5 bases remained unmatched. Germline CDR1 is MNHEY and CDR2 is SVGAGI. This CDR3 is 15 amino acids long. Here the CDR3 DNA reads TGTGCCAGCAGCCTACAGGGGAATAGCAATCAGCCCCAGCATTTT. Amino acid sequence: CASSLQGNSNQPQHF.